The present T cell receptor beta chain was sequenced within a study of CXCR3-negative and CXCR3-positive naive CD8 T cells. CDR1 is DFQATT, CDR2 SNEGSKA, per germline (reference sequence). This CDR3 has 15 amino acids. UMI-labeled TRB cDNA libraries were prepared by 5' RACE. No DNA is given; TCRdb re-called the 5' RACE reads and lists each CDR3 protein once. The sample holds about 120,000 distinct CDR3 sequences. Sequences were obtained from naive CXCR3- CD8+ T cells from blood. Subset denoted: CD45RO-CCR7+CD27+CD95- naive CD8+ T cells lacking CXCR3 (TNR3-). The chain carries TRBV20-1 and TRBJ2-7. The receptor was isolated from a human donor in good health. Some clones in this sample may be carry-over from other donors' samples. The CDR3 loop is CSARGDVDSSYEQYF.